This record concerns one T cell receptor (beta chain) sequence. As yet, its antigen is unknown. TCRdb's copy holds only in-frame clones and misses some; the assay was immunoSEQ multiplex PCR. The sample records under 200,000 clones, 80% to 90% being singletons. These data belong to a study of cytomegalovirus exposure and HLA in healthy donors. The CDR3 runs to 16 residues. Germline-derived CDR1 and CDR2 are SNHLY and FYNNEI. The V end was cut by 6 bases, the J end by 0 bases, with 14 bases between. Whole-study findings and limits: In vitro confirmation showed a few CMV-associated chains to be CMV antigen specific. The study listed roughly 160 cytomegalovirus-associated TCR beta chains.

The sequence was collected from a woman under 40 in good health and CMV-seronegative. The material sequenced was PBMCs. The V gene is TRBV2, the J gene TRBJ2-2; D is unresolved. Written as DNA, the CDR3 is TGTGCCAGCAGCGACCTCCCGGCTACGAACACCGGGGAGCTGTTTTTT. This encodes CASSDLPATNTGELFF.